Listed below are T cell receptor beta chains from one sample, sequenced in a study of control samples from healthy donors and cancer patients. Produced via immunoSEQ multiplex PCR; TCRdb's table is partial and in-frame only. The data show some 150,000 clones, roughly 94% seen once. The sample taken for sequencing was PBMCs. The receptors originated from a man aged 60 to 75 with colorectal cancer. Both conserved end residues are part of each CDR3. The D gene is left open where the match is weak. The listing skips clone size in some rows; elsewhere it reads once, few, many or a size class.

d_gene,v_gene,len,abundance,j_gene,CDR3nt,CDR3aa
NA,TRBV25-1,18,NA,TRBJ1-2,TGTGCCAGCAGTGCCCCGGGGCAGGGTATGGTGCTATCAGGTGGCTACACCTTC,CASSAPGQGMVLSGGYTF
NA,TRBV28,12,NA,TRBJ1-2,TGTGCCAGCAGTTTAACGAGGCGCGGCTACACCTTC,CASSLTRRGYTF
NA,TRBV24-1,17,NA,TRBJ1-6,TGTGCCACCAGTGAATACGCCTCTTCTGGGCGGAATTCACCCCTCCACTTT,CATSEYASSGRNSPLHF
TRBD2,TRBV5-1,15,NA,TRBJ2-3,TGCGCCAGCAGCCCCTTGGGGGGGGAATCAGATACGCAGTATTTT,CASSPLGGESDTQYF
TRBD2,TRBV5-4,16,NA,TRBJ2-7,TGTGCCAGCAGCTGGGGACTAGCGGGGGCGACCTACGAGCAGTACTTC,CASSWGLAGATYEQYF
TRBD1,TRBV24-1,13,NA,TRBJ1-2,TGTGCCACCCAGGGGACAGGGGGCTATGGCTACACCTTC,CATQGTGGYGYTF
TRBD2,TRBV7-2,15,NA,TRBJ2-1,TGTGCCAGCAGCTTAGGAGGACTAGCGGGGGGGGCTGAGTTCTTC,CASSLGGLAGGAEFF
NA,TRBV30,10,NA,TRBJ1-2,TGTGCCTGGAGAAACTATGGCTACACCTTC,CAWRNYGYTF
NA,TRBV19,12,NA,TRBJ1-1,TGTGCCAGTACTTATAAGAACACTGAAGCTTTCTTT,CASTYKNTEAFF
NA,TRBV18,13,NA,TRBJ2-3,TGTGCCAGCTCAGGACTGGGTGAAGATACGCAGTATTTT,CASSGLGEDTQYF
NA,TRBV9,14,NA,TRBJ2-6,TGTGCCAGCAGCGTATCCTCTGGGGCCAACGTCCTGACTTTC,CASSVSSGANVLTF
NA,TRBV9,14,NA,TRBJ2-3,TGTGCCAGCAGCCTCGGGACTCCCACAGATACGCAGTATTTT,CASSLGTPTDTQYF
NA,TRBV6-4,13,NA,TRBJ2-2,TGTGCCAGCAGTGATTCCGGGATCGGGGAGCTGTTTTTT,CASSDSGIGELFF
TRBD1,TRBV5-3,14,NA,TRBJ1-5,TGTGCCAGAAGCGGATTAGGGGGCCATCAGCCCCAGCATTTT,CARSGLGGHQPQHF
TRBD1,TRBV12-3/TRBV12-4,13,NA,TRBJ1-1,TGTGCCAGCAGATCACAGGGGGGGGCTGAAGCTTTCTTT,CASRSQGGAEAFF
TRBD2,TRBV7-9,15,NA,TRBJ2-7,TGTGCCAGCAGCTTAGGCGGGGGGCTCTCCTACGAGCAGTACTTC,CASSLGGGLSYEQYF
NA,TRBV30,14,NA,TRBJ1-4,TGTGCCTGGAGCCATGGGGGGTCTAATGAAAAACTGTTTTTT,CAWSHGGSNEKLFF
NA,TRBV7-2,17,once,TRBJ1-5,TGTGCCAGCAGCTTGGTGTCTTACGGGATGAGCAATCAGCCCCAGCATTTT,CASSLVSYGMSNQPQHF
NA,TRBV3-1/TRBV3-2,13,NA,TRBJ1-1,TGTGCCACCCGAAAGGGGGGAGACACTGAAGCTTTCTTT,CATRKGGDTEAFF
NA,TRBV5-8,16,NA,TRBJ2-6,TGTGCCAGCAGCTGGACCGGCAGCTCTGGGGCCAACGTCCTGACTTTC,CASSWTGSSGANVLTF
NA,TRBV12-3/TRBV12-4,12,NA,TRBJ2-7,TGTGCCAGCAGTTTACGGCAGCACGGGCAGTACTTC,CASSLRQHGQYF
NA,TRBV5-1,14,NA,TRBJ2-3,TGCGCCAGCAGCTCGGGTACTAGCACAGATACGCAGTATTTT,CASSSGTSTDTQYF
TRBD1,TRBV18,15,NA,TRBJ1-1,TGTGCCAGCTCATTAGGGACAGGGGGGAACACTGAAGCTTTCTTT,CASSLGTGGNTEAFF
TRBD1,TRBV7-2,14,NA,TRBJ2-1,TGTGCCAGCAGCCCACTCAGGGGGTCCAATGAGCAGTTCTTC,CASSPLRGSNEQFF
NA,TRBV29-1,13,NA,TRBJ1-1,TGCAGCGTTGGGGGCACATTGAACACTGAAGCTTTCTTT,CSVGGTLNTEAFF
NA,TRBV19,13,few,TRBJ1-5,TGTGCCAGCCGAGAGGGGAGCAATCAGCCCCAGCATTTT,CASREGSNQPQHF
NA,TRBV10-3,12,NA,TRBJ2-7,TGTGCCATCAGTGAGTCGCTTAATGAGCAGTACTTC,CAISESLNEQYF
TRBD1,TRBV19,14,NA,TRBJ1-5,TGTGCCAGTAGACGTGACAGGGGCCATCAGCCCCAGCATTTT,CASRRDRGHQPQHF
NA,TRBV30,13,NA,TRBJ1-1,TGTGCCTGGAGTGTACCCATGAACACTGAAGCTTTCTTT,CAWSVPMNTEAFF
TRBD2,TRBV7-9,15,NA,TRBJ2-5,TGTGCCAGCAGACCTAGCGGGGGGCCCCAAGAGACCCAGTACTTC,CASRPSGGPQETQYF
TRBD2,TRBV7-9,18,NA,TRBJ2-5,TGTGCCAGCAGCTTCGGTGGCGGGGGGGCCAGGTTGTCAGAGACCCAGTACTTC,CASSFGGGGARLSETQYF
TRBD1,TRBV6-5,15,NA,TRBJ1-6,TGTGCCAGCAGGCCGACAGGGCTCGATAATTCACCCCTCCACTTT,CASRPTGLDNSPLHF
NA,TRBV10-3,16,NA,TRBJ1-3,TGTGCCATCAGTGATCGAGACAAGAGCTCTGGAAACACCATATATTTT,CAISDRDKSSGNTIYF
NA,TRBV30,16,NA,TRBJ1-4,TGTGCCTGGAGTCCACGTACAAGGGGCGAAAACGAAAAACTGTTTTTT,CAWSPRTRGENEKLFF
NA,TRBV18,14,NA,TRBJ2-3,TGTGCCAGCTCACCAGGAGCTAGCACAGATACGCAGTATTTT,CASSPGASTDTQYF
NA,TRBV28,13,NA,TRBJ1-4,TGTGCCAGCAGGGGGGGTTCGAATGAAAAACTGTTTTTT,CASRGGSNEKLFF
TRBD1,TRBV10-3,13,NA,TRBJ1-1,TGTGCCACGGGACAGGGGATAAACACTGAAGCTTTCTTT,CATGQGINTEAFF